These 9 T cell receptor beta chains came from one sample sequenced in a study of metastatic and nonmetastatic thyroid tumors. Thyroid surgery was performed in patients who had received no treatment beforehand. MiXCR re-clonotyped the PCR reads for TCRdb. The table lists 4,000 to 5,000 clones, around a sixth of them singletons. Material for sequencing was adjacent normal tissue. The receptors come from a female donor with papillary thyroid cancer or a benign thyroid nodule (not recorded which). Some clones in this sample may be carry-over from other donors' samples.

Comment on this clone: Just one base apart from a much larger clone, this may be a read error. At the DNA level, this CDR3 is encoded by other sequences in the same sample as well. The J gene is TRBJ2-3, the V gene TRBV5-5, with 11 positions matching TRBD1. With 4 bases clipped from V and 6 bases from J, the junction kept 1 base outside the gene matches. CDR1 and CDR2 from the germline V gene are SGHKS and YYEKEE (reference sequence). The CDR3 covers 13 residues. CDR3: CASSGTGGDTQYF. The CDR3 DNA sequence: TGTGCCAGCAGCGGGACAGGGGGTGATACGCAGTATTTT.

By its share, this clone is medium-sized (0.01 to 0.1%). The J gene is TRBJ2-5, the V gene TRBV2; 8 nucleotides align to TRBD2. V lost 8 bases and J lost 1; bases outside the gene matches: 9. The CDR3 loop spans 15 amino acids. Germline CDR1 SNHLY, CDR2 FYNNEI. The CDR3 nucleotides read TGTGCCAGCGGGTGGGGGCGGGGGGCCCAAGAGACCCAGTACTTC. Encoded protein: CASGWGRGAQETQYF. Full variable domain (rest looked up from reference TRBV2 and TRBJ2-5): EPEVTQTPSHQVTQMGQEVILRCVPISNHLYFYWYRQILGQKVEFLVSFYNNEISEKSEIFDDQFSVERPDGSNFTLKIRSTKLEDSAMYFCASGWGRGAQETQYFGPGTRLLVL.

By share of the sample, this clone is large. The rearrangement links TRBV28 to TRBJ2-5; D is tentatively TRBD1 or TRBD2 (5 bases each). V gave up 2 bases and J gave up 6 bases, with 7 bases separating them. This CDR3 region has 12 residues. Germline values: CDR1 MDHEN, CDR2 SYDVKM. The CDR3 loop is CASSLGGKTQYF. In DNA form, the CDR3 reads TGTGCCAGCAGTTTAGGGGGTAAGACCCAGTACTTC.

This clone qualifies as medium-sized. The chain recombines TRBV9 with TRBJ1-5, with a tentative D call TRBD1 (5 bases). CDR3 length equals 14 residues. V shed 0 bases and J shed 7 bases, with 11 bases lying between them. CDR1 SGDLS and CDR2 YYNGEE come from the germline V gene. CDR3 protein: CASSVGWGGQPQHF. DNA for the CDR3: TGTGCCAGCAGCGTAGGTTGGGGGGGGCAGCCCCAGCATTTT.

This clone was detected a few times. For the CDR3, the DNA is TGTGCCAGCAGCCTAGGCCTCACTGAAGCTTTCTTT. Protein: CASSLGLTEAFF. V and J are TRBV12-3 or TRBV12-4 and TRBJ1-1; D uncertain. The CDR3 runs to 12 residues. With 6 bases removed from V and 4 bases from J, the gap between germline ends came to 9 bases.

Sample share makes this clone medium-sized. This rearrangement joins TRBV10-3 to TRBJ1-6; 9 bases align to TRBD1. The CDR3 runs to 18 residues. The V segment lost 3 bases and the J segment 0 bases; nucleotides outside the gene matches: 6. In germline, CDR1 is ENHRY, CDR2 SYGVKD. The CDR3 is CAISDVGTGSSYNSPLHF. The CDR3 nucleotides are TGTGCCATCAGTGATGTTGGGACAGGGAGCTCCTATAATTCACCCCTCCACTTT.

This clone was counted ten times or more. Possible read error: a much larger clone is one base away. Because the CDR3 is missing its conserved closing phenylalanine or tryptophan, this is likely a read error. V usage is TRBV28 and J usage is TRBJ1-1; D is unclear. The V and J ends lost 8 bases and 6 bases respectively, with 10 bases between them. The germline CDR1 and CDR2 sequences are MDHEN and SYDVKM. This CDR3 has 11 residues. The CDR3 DNA is TGTGCCAGCTCTCCGGGCGCTGAAGCTTTCTCT. Translation: CASSPGAEAFS.

This chain connects TRBV19 to TRBJ2-5; 8 nucleotides match TRBD1. Unmatched junction bases numbered 19, after V lost 5 bases and J lost 5 bases. Germline CDR1 LNHDA, CDR2 SQIVND (reference sequence). This CDR3 has 18 residues. CDR3: CASSGVVDRDLYWETQYF. The CDR3 bases are TGTGCCAGTAGTGGTGTTGTGGACAGGGATTTATACTGGGAGACCCAGTACTTC.

The CDR3 DNA reads TGTGCCTGGAGTAGGGACAGGCAAGAGACCCAGTACTTC. This translates into CAWSRDRQETQYF. The chain uses TRBV30 and TRBJ2-5; 8 bases line up with TRBD1. CDR3 length: 13 amino acids. Looked up from germline, CDR1 is GTSNPN and CDR2 is SVGIG (reference sequence). The ends lost 2 bases at V and 2 bases at J; junction bases unmatched: 1.